Below, 2 T cell receptor beta chains from the same sample are listed, as sequenced in a study of shared clonotypes between healthy human individuals. Sequenced by immunoSEQ multiplex PCR; TCRdb stores in-frame clones only, minus some. This sample has some 700,000 clones, with 80% to 95% found just once. The source material was memory CD8+ T cells from PBMCs. The subset: CD45RO+ cells pooled with CCR7-negative TemRA cells. These receptors were taken from a man younger than 30 in good health. Some clones in this sample may be carry-over from other donors' samples.

This chain joins TRBV18 and TRBJ2-7; 7 bases align to TRBD2. Germline CDR1 KGHSH, CDR2 LQKENI. The CDR3 length is 14 residues. Trimming took 3 bases from V and 1 from J; bases not matched to a gene: 3. CDR3 nucleotides: TGTGCCAGCTCACCCAGCGGGGTATCCTACGAGCAGTACTTC. This translates into CASSPSGVSYEQYF. The entire variable domain, with the rest obtained from reference TRBV18 and TRBJ2-7, is as follows: NAGVMQNPRHLVRRRGQEARLRCSPMKGHSHVYWYRQLPEEGLKFMVYLQKENIIDESGMPKERFSAEFPKEGPSILRIQQVVRGDSAAYFCASSPSGVSYEQYFGPGTRLTVT.

The chain employs TRBV7-8 and TRBJ1-1; D uncertain. Germline CDR1 and CDR2: SGHVS and FQNEAQ. This CDR3 comprises 13 residues. V was shortened by 2 bases and J by 0 bases, with 4 bases between the two germline ends. The CDR3 DNA reads as TGTGCCAGCAGCTTACTCATGAACACTGAAGCTTTCTTT. Amino acids: CASSLLMNTEAFF.